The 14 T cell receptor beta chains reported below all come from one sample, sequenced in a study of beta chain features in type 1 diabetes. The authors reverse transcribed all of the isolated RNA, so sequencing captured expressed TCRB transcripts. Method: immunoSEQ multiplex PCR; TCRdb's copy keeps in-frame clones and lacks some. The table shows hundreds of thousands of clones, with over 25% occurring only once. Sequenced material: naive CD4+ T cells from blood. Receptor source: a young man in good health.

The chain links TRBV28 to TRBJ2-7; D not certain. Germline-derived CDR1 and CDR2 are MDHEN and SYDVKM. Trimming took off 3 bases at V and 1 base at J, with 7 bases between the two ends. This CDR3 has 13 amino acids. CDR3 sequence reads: CASSLIKSYEQYF. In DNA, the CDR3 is TGTGCCAGCAGTTTGATCAAATCCTACGAGCAGTACTTC.

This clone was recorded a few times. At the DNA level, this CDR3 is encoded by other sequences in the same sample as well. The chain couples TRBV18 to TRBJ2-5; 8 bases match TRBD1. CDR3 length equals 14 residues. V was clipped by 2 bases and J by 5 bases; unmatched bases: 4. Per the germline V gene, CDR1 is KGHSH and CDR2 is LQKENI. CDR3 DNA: TGTGCCAGCTCACCAAGGACAGGGCGGGAGACCCAGTACTTC. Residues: CASSPRTGRETQYF.

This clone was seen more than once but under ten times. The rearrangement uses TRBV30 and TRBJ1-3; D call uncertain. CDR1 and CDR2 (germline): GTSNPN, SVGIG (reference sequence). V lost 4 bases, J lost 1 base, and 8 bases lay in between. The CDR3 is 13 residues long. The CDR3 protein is CAWKHPSGNTIYF. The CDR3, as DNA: TGTGCCTGGAAGCACCCTTCTGGAAACACCATATATTTT.

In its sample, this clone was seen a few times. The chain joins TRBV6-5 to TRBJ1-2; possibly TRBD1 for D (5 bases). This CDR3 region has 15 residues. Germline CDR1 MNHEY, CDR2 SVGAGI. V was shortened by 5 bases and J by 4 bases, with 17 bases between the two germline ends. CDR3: CASSPNLGATYGYTF. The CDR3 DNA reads TGTGCCAGCAGTCCTAATCTCGGGGCCACCTATGGCTACACCTTC.

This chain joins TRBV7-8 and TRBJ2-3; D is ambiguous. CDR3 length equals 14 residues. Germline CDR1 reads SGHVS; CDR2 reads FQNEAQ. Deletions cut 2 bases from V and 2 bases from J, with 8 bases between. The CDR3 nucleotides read TGTGCCAGCAGCTTAAGGGCCATCACAGATACGCAGTATTTT. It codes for CASSLRAITDTQYF. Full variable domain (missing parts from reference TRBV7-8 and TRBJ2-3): GAGVSQSPRYKVAKRGQDVALRCDPISGHVSLFWYQQALGQGPEFLTYFQNEAQLDKSGLPSDRFFAERPEGSVSTLKIQRTQQEDSAVYLCASSLRAITDTQYFGPGTRLTVL.

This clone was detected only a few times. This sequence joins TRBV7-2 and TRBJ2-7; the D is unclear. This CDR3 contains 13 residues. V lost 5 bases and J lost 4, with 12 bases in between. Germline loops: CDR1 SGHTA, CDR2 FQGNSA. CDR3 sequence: CASSVGVEYEQYF. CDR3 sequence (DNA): TGTGCCAGCAGCGTAGGAGTGGAGTACGAGCAGTACTTC.

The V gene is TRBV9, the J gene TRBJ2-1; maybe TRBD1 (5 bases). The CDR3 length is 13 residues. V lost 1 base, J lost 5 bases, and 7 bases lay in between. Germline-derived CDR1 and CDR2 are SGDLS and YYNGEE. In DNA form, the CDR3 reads TGTGCCAGCAGCGTACAGGGTCACAATGAGCAGTTCTTC. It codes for CASSVQGHNEQFF. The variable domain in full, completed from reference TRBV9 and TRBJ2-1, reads DSGVTQTPKHLITATGQRVTLRCSPRSGDLSVYWYQQSLDQGLQFLIQYYNGEERAKGNILERFSAQQFPDLHSELNLSSLELGDSALYFCASSVQGHNEQFFGPGTRLTVL.

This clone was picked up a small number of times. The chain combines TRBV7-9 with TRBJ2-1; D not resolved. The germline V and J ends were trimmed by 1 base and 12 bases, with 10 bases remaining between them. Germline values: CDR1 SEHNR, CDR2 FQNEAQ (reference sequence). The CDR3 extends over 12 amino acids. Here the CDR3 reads CASSLDGTAQFF. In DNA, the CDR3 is TGTGCCAGCAGCTTAGACGGTACAGCGCAGTTCTTC.

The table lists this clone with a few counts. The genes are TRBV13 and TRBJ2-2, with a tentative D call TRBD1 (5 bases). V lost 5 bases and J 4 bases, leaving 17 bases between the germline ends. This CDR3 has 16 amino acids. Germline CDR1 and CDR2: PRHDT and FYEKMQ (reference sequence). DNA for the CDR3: TGTGCCAGCAGCCCCCCGACGGGCCAGGGCACCGGGGAGCTGTTTTTT. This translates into CASSPPTGQGTGELFF.

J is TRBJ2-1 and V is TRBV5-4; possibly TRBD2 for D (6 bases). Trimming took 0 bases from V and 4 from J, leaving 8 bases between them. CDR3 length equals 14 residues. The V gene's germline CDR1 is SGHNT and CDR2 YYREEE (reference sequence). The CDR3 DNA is TGTGCCAGCAGCTTGGGGGACTCTTACAATGAGCAGTTCTTC. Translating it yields CASSLGDSYNEQFF.

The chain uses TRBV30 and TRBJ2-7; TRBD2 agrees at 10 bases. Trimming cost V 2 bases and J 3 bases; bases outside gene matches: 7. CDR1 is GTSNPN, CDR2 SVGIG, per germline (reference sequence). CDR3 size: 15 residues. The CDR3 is CAWSQGASGSYEQYF. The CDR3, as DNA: TGTGCCTGGAGTCAAGGGGCTAGCGGGAGCTACGAGCAGTACTTC.

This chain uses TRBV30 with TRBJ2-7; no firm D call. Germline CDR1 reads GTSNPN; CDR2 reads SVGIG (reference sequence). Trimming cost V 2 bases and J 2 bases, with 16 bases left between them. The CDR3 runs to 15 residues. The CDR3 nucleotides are TGTGCCTGGAGTAAAGGATCTGCGTCGACCTACGAGCAGTACTTC. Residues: CAWSKGSASTYEQYF.

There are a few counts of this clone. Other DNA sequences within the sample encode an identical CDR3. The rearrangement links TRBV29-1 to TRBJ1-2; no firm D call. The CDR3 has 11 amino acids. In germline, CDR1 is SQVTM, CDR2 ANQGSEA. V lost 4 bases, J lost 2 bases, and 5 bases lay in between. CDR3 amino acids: CSVAGNYGYTF. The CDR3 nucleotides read TGCAGCGTTGCGGGGAACTATGGCTACACCTTC.

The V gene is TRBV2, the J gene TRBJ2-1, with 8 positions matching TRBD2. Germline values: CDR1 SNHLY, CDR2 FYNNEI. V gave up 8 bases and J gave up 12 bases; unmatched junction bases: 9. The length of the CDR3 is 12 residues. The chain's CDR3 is CASGVAGRPQFF. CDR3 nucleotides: TGTGCCAGCGGGGTAGCGGGACGTCCGCAGTTCTTC.